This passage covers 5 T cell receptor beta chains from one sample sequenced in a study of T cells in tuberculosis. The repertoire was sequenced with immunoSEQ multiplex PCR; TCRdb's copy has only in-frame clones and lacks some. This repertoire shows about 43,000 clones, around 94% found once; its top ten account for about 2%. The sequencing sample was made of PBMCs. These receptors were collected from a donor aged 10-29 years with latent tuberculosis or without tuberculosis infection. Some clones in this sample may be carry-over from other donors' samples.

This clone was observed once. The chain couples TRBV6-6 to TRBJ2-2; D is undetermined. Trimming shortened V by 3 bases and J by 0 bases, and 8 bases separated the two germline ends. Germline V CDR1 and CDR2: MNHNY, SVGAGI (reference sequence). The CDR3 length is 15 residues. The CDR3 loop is CASSYFGPNTGELFF. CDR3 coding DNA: TGTGCCAGCAGTTATTTTGGCCCGAACACCGGGGAGCTGTTTTTT.

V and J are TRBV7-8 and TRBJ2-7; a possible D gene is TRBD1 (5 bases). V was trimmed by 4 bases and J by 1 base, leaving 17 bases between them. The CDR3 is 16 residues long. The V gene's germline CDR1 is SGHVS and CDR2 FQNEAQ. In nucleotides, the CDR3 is TGTGCCAGCAGCTCCCAGGGTTGGGGCCAATCCTACGAGCAGTACTTC. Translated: CASSSQGWGQSYEQYF. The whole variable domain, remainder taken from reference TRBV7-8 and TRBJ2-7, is GAGVSQSPRYKVAKRGQDVALRCDPISGHVSLFWYQQALGQGPEFLTYFQNEAQLDKSGLPSDRFFAERPEGSVSTLKIQRTQQEDSAVYLCASSSQGWGQSYEQYFGPGTRLTVT.

The chain's CDR3 is CASSQASGANTEAFF. In nucleotides, the CDR3 is TGTGCCAGCAGCCAAGCGAGTGGTGCGAACACTGAAGCTTTCTTT. The rearrangement links TRBV14 to TRBJ1-1; D remains ambiguous. This CDR3 is built from 15 residues. The germline V and J ends were trimmed by 1 base and 1 base, with 10 bases remaining between them. The germline gives CDR1 SGHDN, CDR2 FVKESK.

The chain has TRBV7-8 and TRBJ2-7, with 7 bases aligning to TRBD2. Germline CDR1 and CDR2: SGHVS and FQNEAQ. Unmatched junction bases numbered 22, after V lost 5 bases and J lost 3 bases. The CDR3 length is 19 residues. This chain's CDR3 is CASSLRDLAVTDNGYEQYF. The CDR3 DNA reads TGTGCCAGCAGCCTAAGGGATCTAGCGGTAACAGATAACGGCTACGAGCAGTACTTC.

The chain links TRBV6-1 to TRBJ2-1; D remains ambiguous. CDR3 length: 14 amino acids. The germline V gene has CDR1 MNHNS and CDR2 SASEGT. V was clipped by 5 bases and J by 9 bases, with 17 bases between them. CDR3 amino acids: CASSSGLVAGEQFF. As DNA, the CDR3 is TGTGCCAGCAGTTCTGGCCTGGTGGCTGGTGAGCAGTTCTTC.